Following are 28 T cell receptor beta chains from one sample sequenced in a study of CD8+CD57+ T cells in acquired aplastic anemia. All patients picked for sequencing had shown, by flow cytometry, an expansion of CD8+CD57+ cells. According to the study, genomic DNA was the template for TCR beta VDJ and CDR3 profiling. TCRdb re-called the reads through MiXCR, storing one row per CDR3 protein. The sample records over 150,000 distinct CDR3 sequences, 63% being singletons. Sequencing input: sorted CD4+, CD8+, or CD8+CD57+ T cells (not recorded which) from PBMCs. The receptor source for this set is a human donor with aplastic anemia.

Of note for this clonotype: The junction does not match germline at one end; this may be a read error. The rearrangement links TRBV19 to TRBJ1-2; no clear D gene. Germline V gives CDR1 LNHDA, CDR2 SQIVND (reference sequence). The CDR3 sequence is 13 residues long. CDR3 sequence (DNA): TGTGACAGTAGTATATATCTGAGTAGCGGCTACACCTTC. Amino acid sequence: CDSSIYLSSGYTF.

This clonotype was observed at least ten times. This rearrangement joins TRBV15 to TRBJ2-1; 9 nucleotides match TRBD1. CDR3 size: 14 residues. Germline lookup yields CDR1 LNHNV and CDR2 YYDKDF (reference sequence). V shed 6 bases and J 9 bases; nucleotides not matched to a gene: 9. CDR3 sequence reads: CATRRKGQGPEQFF. The CDR3 nucleotides read TGTGCCACCAGACGTAAGGGACAGGGACCTGAGCAGTTCTTC.

This chain joins TRBV5-1 and TRBJ1-2; the D gene is possibly TRBD1 (5 bases). From germline, CDR1 is SGHRS and CDR2 YFSETQ. V was clipped by 1 base and J by 5 bases, with 15 bases between them. There are 15 residues in the CDR3. In DNA form, the CDR3 reads TGCGCCAGCAGCTTGCTGGGTAGGGGCAGGTATGGCTACACCTTC. Translated, it gives CASSLLGRGRYGYTF. The full variable domain, completed using reference TRBV5-1 and TRBJ1-2, is KAGVTQTPRYLIKTRGQQVTLSCSPISGHRSVSWYQQTPGQGLQFLFEYFSETQRNKGNFPGRFSGRQFSNSRSEMNVSTLELGDSALYLCASSLLGRGRYGYTFGSGTRLTVV.

The chain uses TRBV7-3 and TRBJ1-2; a possible D gene is TRBD1 (6 bases). V lost 4 bases, J lost 2 bases, and 8 bases lay in between. The CDR3 contains 13 residues. Germline V gives CDR1 SGHTA, CDR2 FQGTGA. CDR3 nucleotides: TGTGCCAGCAGCTCAGGGGAGAACTATGGCTACACCTTC. Amino acids: CASSSGENYGYTF. Drawing the rest from reference TRBV7-3 and TRBJ1-2, the complete variable domain is GAGVSQTPSNKVTEKGKYVELRCDPISGHTALYWYRQSLGQGPEFLIYFQGTGAADDSGLPNDRFFAVRPEGSVSTLKIQRTERGDSAVYLCASSSGENYGYTFGSGTRLTVV.

This clonotype turned up a few times. J is TRBJ2-1 and V is TRBV20-1; 7 bases line up with TRBD2. The germline V gene encodes CDR1 DFQATT and CDR2 SNEGSKA (reference sequence). CDR3 length equals 13 residues. Trimming removed 6 bases from V and 6 bases from J; junction bases left unmatched: 8. The CDR3, as DNA: TGCAGTGCGAGCGGGACCCCTGGCAATGAGCAGTTCTTC. Its translation: CSASGTPGNEQFF.

This clonotype was seen a handful of times. The germline gene is not matched at one end of the junction; a read error may be the cause. This chain links TRBV4-1 with TRBJ2-1; D not resolved. The CDR3 is made up of 14 amino acids. Germline V gene data show CDR1 as MGHRA and CDR2 as YSYEKL. The CDR3 nucleotides are TGCGCCAGCAGCCAAGAACAAGGCTACAATGAGCAGCTCTTC. It translates to CASSQEQGYNEQLF.

The V gene is TRBV3-1, the J gene TRBJ2-1, with TRBD2 as a possible D gene (5 bases). Trimming left V 1 base short and J 3 bases short, with 10 bases between. The CDR3 consists of 15 residues. CDR1 LGHDT and CDR2 YNNKEL come from the germline V gene (reference sequence). CDR3 sequence reads: CASSQVYGDYNEQFF. The CDR3 DNA is TGTGCCAGCAGCCAAGTCTACGGGGACTACAATGAGCAGTTCTTC.

As regards this clonotype: Sequence at one end of the junction differs from germline and may be a read error. The gene calls are TRBV7-3 and TRBJ2-1; 8 positions match TRBD2. The CDR3 extends over 17 amino acids. CDR1 SGHTA and CDR2 FQGTGA come from the germline V gene. The CDR3 loop is CASSLTKTGLVRHEQFF. The CDR3 region has the DNA TGTGCCAGCAGCCTAACGAAAACGGGACTAGTTCGTCATGAGCAGTTCTTC.

A few counts support this clonotype. The chain has TRBV13 and TRBJ1-2; D is undetermined. Germline CDR1 PRHDT, CDR2 FYEKMQ (reference sequence). The germline V and J ends were trimmed by 0 bases and 3 bases, with 14 bases remaining between them. The CDR3 contains 16 residues. This CDR3 is CASSLGGQTEDYGYTF. The CDR3 DNA reads as TGTGCCAGCAGCTTAGGCGGTCAGACCGAGGACTATGGCTACACCTTC.

This chain joins TRBV5-6 and TRBJ2-7, with D possibly matching TRBD2 (7 bases). Germline V CDR1 and CDR2: SGHDT, YYEEEE. V lost 6 bases, J lost 7 bases, and 20 bases lay in between. The CDR3 loop spans 14 amino acids. The CDR3 nucleotides read TGTGCCAGCAACTCTGGGGGGGGCTCGTTAGAGCAGTACTTC. As protein: CASNSGGGSLEQYF.

This clonotype has a count of ten or more. V is TRBV7-9 and J is TRBJ1-1; no clear D gene. The CDR3 sequence is 14 residues long. Per the germline V gene, CDR1 is SEHNR and CDR2 is FQNEAQ (reference sequence). Between the trimmed V and J ends, which lost 1 base and 1 base, there was a span of 7 bases. The CDR3 DNA follows: TGTGCCAGCAGCTTAGGGGGAGCGAACACTGAAGCTTTCTTT. Encoded protein: CASSLGGANTEAFF.

The table lists this clonotype with a count of one. The V and J genes are TRBV29-1 and TRBJ2-1; no clear D. CDR3 size: 11 residues. Germline V gene lookup returns CDR1 SQVTM and CDR2 ANQGSEA. Deletions cut 5 bases from V and 8 bases from J, with 10 bases between. Here the CDR3 reads CSVSLGYEQFF. CDR3 sequence (DNA): TGCAGCGTTAGCCTAGGCTATGAGCAGTTCTTC.

Many counts were recorded for this clonotype. The V gene is TRBV7-9, the J gene TRBJ2-2; D is ambiguous. Trimming cost V 6 bases and J 4 bases, with 6 bases left between them. The CDR3 is made up of 12 amino acids. Germline values: CDR1 SEHNR, CDR2 FQNEAQ (reference sequence). The CDR3 protein is CASSSSTGELFF. The DNA for the CDR3 is TGTGCCAGCAGTTCGAGCACCGGGGAGCTGTTTTTT.

With respect to this clonotype: The junction differs from germline at one of its ends, possibly a read error. The chain uses TRBV10-3 and TRBJ1-1; D gene ambiguous. Germline assignment: CDR1 ENHRY and CDR2 SYGVKD. CDR3 length equals 16 residues. CDR3 sequence (DNA): TGTGCCATCAGTGAGCTCCAGTCCGGTCTTAACACTGAAGCTTCCTTT. Its protein is CAISELQSGLNTEASF.

The V call is TRBV7-9, the J call TRBJ1-6; D remains ambiguous. Trimming took 6 bases from V and 14 from J, leaving 17 bases between them. Germline CDR1 is SEHNR and CDR2 is FQNEAQ (reference sequence). This CDR3 comprises 13 residues. The CDR3 loop is CASSSGLGMTLHF. CDR3 nucleotides: TGTGCCAGCAGTTCCGGGTTGGGGATGACCCTCCACTTT.

This rearrangement joins TRBV7-2 to TRBJ2-1, with 11 bases that match TRBD2. Germline loops: CDR1 SGHTA, CDR2 FQGNSA. V was pared by 1 base and J by 4 bases, with 3 bases of the junction left unmatched. This CDR3 spans 16 amino acids. In DNA, the CDR3 is TGTGCCAGCAGCTTAGGTAGCGGGGGGGTTTACAATGAGCAGTTCTTC. It specifies CASSLGSGGVYNEQFF.

The rearrangement uses TRBV6-1 and TRBJ1-6, with 9 positions matching TRBD1. The CDR3 spans 16 residues. The junction had 10 bases not matched to a gene; V was cut back by 4 bases and J by 9 bases. Germline V gene lookup returns CDR1 MNHNS and CDR2 SASEGT. CDR3 region: CASSALVGQGSSPLHF. In nucleotides, the CDR3 is TGTGCCAGCAGTGCCCTAGTTGGACAGGGGAGTTCACCCCTCCACTTT.

In its sample, this clonotype was seen once. The J gene is TRBJ2-3, the V gene TRBV5-1, with 7 nucleotides matching TRBD1. V dropped 1 base and J dropped 2; count of bases not matched to a gene: 7. Germline V CDR1 and CDR2: SGHRS, YFSETQ. The CDR3 spans 16 residues. The CDR3 region has the DNA TGCGCCAGCAGCTTGTTACAGGGGCTGTACACAGATACGCAGTATTTT. It codes for CASSLLQGLYTDTQYF. Full variable domain (remainder filled in from reference TRBV5-1 and TRBJ2-3): KAGVTQTPRYLIKTRGQQVTLSCSPISGHRSVSWYQQTPGQGLQFLFEYFSETQRNKGNFPGRFSGRQFSNSRSEMNVSTLELGDSALYLCASSLLQGLYTDTQYFGPGTRLTVL.

In DNA form, the CDR3 reads TGTGCCAGCAGTGCTGAACTGGCGACTAATGAAAAACTGTTTTTT. Its translation: CASSAELATNEKLFF. The genes are TRBV2 and TRBJ1-4, with no clear D. Trimming left V 4 bases short and J 2 bases short, with 11 bases between. CDR3 length: 15 amino acids. Per germline, CDR1 SNHLY and CDR2 FYNNEI.

The chain recombines TRBV28 with TRBJ2-7; tentative D call: TRBD2 (6 bases). This CDR3 spans 15 amino acids. CDR1 is MDHEN, CDR2 SYDVKM, per germline. The V end lost 5 bases, the J end lost 4 bases, and 18 bases lay between the germline ends. The CDR3 nucleotides are TGTGCCAGCAGTGGGCGGGGTAGGACTTCGTACGAGCAGTACTTC. It specifies CASSGRGRTSYEQYF.

The J gene is TRBJ1-2, the V gene TRBV4-1; TRBD1 agrees at 8 bases. Germline V gene lookup returns CDR1 MGHRA and CDR2 YSYEKL. This CDR3 has 14 residues. Losses at the gene ends were 4 bases for V and 4 bases for J; bases not matched to a gene: 5. The chain's CDR3 is CASSRQQGGYGYTF. CDR3 DNA sequence: TGCGCCAGCAGCCGGCAACAGGGGGGCTATGGCTACACCTTC.

V gene TRBV25-1 combines with J gene TRBJ2-3, with TRBD2 matching 8 bases. CDR3 length equals 15 residues. Germline V gene sequence: CDR1 MGHDK, CDR2 SYGVNS. V lost 2 bases to trimming and J lost 4 bases; unmatched junction nucleotides: 5. The CDR3: CASSETGGWADTQYF. For the CDR3, the DNA is TGTGCCAGCAGTGAAACGGGAGGGTGGGCAGATACGCAGTATTTT. Looking up the rest from reference TRBV25-1 and TRBJ2-3 gives the full variable domain: EADIYQTPRYLVIGTGKKITLECSQTMGHDKMYWYQQDPGMELHLIHYSYGVNSTEKGDLSSESTVSRIRTEHFPLTLESARPSHTSQYLCASSETGGWADTQYFGPGTRLTVL.

The rearrangement uses TRBV19 and TRBJ1-1; D is ambiguous. CDR3 length equals 11 residues. Trimming pared 7 bases from V and 5 bases from J, leaving 8 bases between. The germline V gene encodes CDR1 LNHDA and CDR2 SQIVND (reference sequence). CDR3 amino acids: CASKYLTEAFF. CDR3 coding DNA: TGTGCCAGTAAATACTTAACTGAAGCTTTCTTT.

The J gene is TRBJ1-2, the V gene TRBV7-9, with D uncertain. V lost 4 bases and J lost 3, with 18 bases in between. Germline V gene data show CDR1 as SEHNR and CDR2 as FQNEAQ (reference sequence). The CDR3 loop spans 16 amino acids. The CDR3 region is CASSSPSLYTDYGYTF. The CDR3 coding sequence is TGTGCCAGCAGCTCTCCTTCGTTGTACACCGACTATGGCTACACCTTC.

On this clonotype itself: A read error is possible here, since a much larger clone lies one base away. The chain is built from TRBV4-2 and TRBJ2-5; TRBD1 or TRBD2 may be the D gene (5 bases each). Germline CDR1 LGHNA, CDR2 YNFKEQ. The CDR3 spans 15 residues. This chain's CDR3 is CASSQDRGSQETQCF. The CDR3 DNA reads TGTGCCAGCAGCCAAGATCGGGGCTCCCAAGAGACCCAGTGCTTC.

The gene calls are TRBV2 and TRBJ1-4; 10 bases align to TRBD1. This CDR3 region has 14 residues. The V gene end was trimmed by 6 bases and the J gene end by 8 bases; junction bases not matched to a gene: 6. Germline CDR1 SNHLY, CDR2 FYNNEI. CDR3 in DNA: TGTGCCAGCAGACGGGACAGGGGACAAGAAAAACTGTTTTTT. Translated: CASRRDRGQEKLFF.

The chain combines TRBV20-1 with TRBJ2-3; 7 positions agree with TRBD2. Germline V CDR1 and CDR2: DFQATT, SNEGSKA (reference sequence). After removal of 0 bases from V and 9 bases from J, the junction contained 9 bases not matched to a gene. CDR3 length equals 14 residues. The CDR3 DNA sequence: TGCAGTGCTAGAGATCAGACGGGGGGTCAGACGCAGTATTTT. Its translation: CSARDQTGGQTQYF.

The V gene is TRBV29-1, the J gene TRBJ1-4, with no clear D. The CDR3 extends over 13 amino acids. Looked up from germline, CDR1 is SQVTM and CDR2 is ANQGSEA. Trimming removed 0 bases at V and 4 bases at J, with 6 bases between. The chain's CDR3 is CSVEDSLNEKLFF. The CDR3, as DNA: TGCAGCGTTGAAGATTCCCTTAATGAAAAACTGTTTTTT.